Reported below is one T cell receptor (beta chain). Naive CD8 populations comprised CD45RO-negative cells positively selected for CCR7, excluding terminally differentiated effector memory CD45RA+ cells. Each PCR replicate from the sorted subsets contained approximately 0.2 ug DNA, which is about 30,000 T cell genomes. Clones were read by immunoSEQ multiplex PCR, and TCRdb kept only the in-frame ones, dropping some. The data contain around 2,000,000 clones, 85% to 95% of them singletons. The data were taken from a study of shared clonotypes between healthy human individuals. Germline CDR1 and CDR2: SGHNT and YYREEE (reference sequence). V was pared by 5 bases and J by 6 bases, with 18 bases between. The CDR3 covers 14 residues.

The sample comprised naive CD8+ T cells sorted from blood. The chain combines TRBV5-4 with TRBJ2-7; TRBD2 is a possible D gene (5 bases). This receptor was taken from a young man in good health. This chain's CDR3 is CASRPSWGSGEQYF. CDR3 in DNA: TGTGCCAGCAGGCCCTCATGGGGAAGCGGCGAGCAGTACTTC.